This T cell receptor beta chain was found in a study of blood T cell repertoires in COVID-19. Study-wide background: COVID-19 samples, acute and convalescent, were from the United States, Italy and Spain. The analysed material was cDNA or gDNA that came from T cells, B-cell-depleted T cells, or PBMCs.

In the original analysis: Counts of nucleated cells, estimated from reference gene primer amplification, were obtained. The table came from immunoSEQ multiplex PCR; TCRdb's copy has only in-frame clones and leaves some out. From that table come the V and J calls and clone size; the DNA was used to work out D and trimming. The sample carries around 220,000 clones, around 80% recorded once. The germline V gene encodes CDR1 KGHDR and CDR2 SFDVKD. The CDR3 sequence is 15 residues long. V lost 4 bases and J lost 5; bases outside the gene matches: 9. The V and J genes are TRBV24-1 and TRBJ2-7; TRBD1 matches at 8 bases. This TCR came from a human donor in a cohort sampled during active COVID-19. Sequencing used peripheral blood. The CDR3 reads CATSDGGQGPDEQYF. CDR3 DNA: TGTGCCACCAGTGACGGAGGACAGGGTCCAGACGAGCAGTACTTC.